A selection of T cell receptor beta chains follows, all from one sample in a study of CD8+ T cells in alopecia areata. Generated by immunoSEQ multiplex PCR, the TCRdb table keeps only in-frame clones and is missing some. The sample has some 170,000 clones, less than 75% seen once. Sequenced here: CD8+ T cells sorted from blood, sampled at week 0. These receptors came from a human donor with alopecia areata. The CDR3 runs from the conserved cysteine through the conserved F or W. D genes are given only for firm matches. For some rows the clone size is stated as once, few or many, or as a class when expanded; others skip it.

j_call: TRBJ1-2
v_call: TRBV7-9
clone_size: NA
d_call: NA
cdr3_nt: TGTGCCAGCAGCCCGAATCGAAACTATGGCTACACCTTC
cdr3_aa: CASSPNRNYGYTF

j_call: TRBJ1-1
v_call: TRBV2
clone_size: NA
d_call: NA
cdr3_nt: TGTGCCAGCAGTGCAACCATGATTGAAGCTTTCTTT
cdr3_aa: CASSATMIEAFF

j_call: TRBJ1-4
v_call: TRBV6-5
clone_size: few
d_call: NA
cdr3_nt: TGTGCCAGCAAACCGGGACGGATTAATGAAAAACTGTTTTTT
cdr3_aa: CASKPGRINEKLFF

j_call: TRBJ1-5
v_call: TRBV7-9
clone_size: few
d_call: NA
cdr3_nt: TGTGCCAGCAGCTTAGGAGGTCAGCCCCAGCATTTT
cdr3_aa: CASSLGGQPQHF

j_call: TRBJ1-1
v_call: TRBV2
clone_size: NA
d_call: NA
cdr3_nt: TGTGCCAGCAGCACGGGGGCTCGGGCTGAAGCTTTCTTT
cdr3_aa: CASSTGARAEAFF

j_call: TRBJ2-7
v_call: TRBV4-1
clone_size: NA
d_call: NA
cdr3_nt: TGCGCCAGCAGCCAAGTTCAGGGATACGAGCAGTACTTC
cdr3_aa: CASSQVQGYEQYF

j_call: TRBJ1-5
v_call: TRBV4-1
clone_size: NA
d_call: NA
cdr3_nt: TGCGCCACCTCTATTGCGGGGGTGGATCAGCCCCAGCATTTT
cdr3_aa: CATSIAGVDQPQHF

j_call: TRBJ2-1
v_call: TRBV30
clone_size: few
d_call: NA
cdr3_nt: TGTGCCTGGAGTGGTTCGAGCTCCTACAATGAGCAGTTCTTC
cdr3_aa: CAWSGSSSYNEQFF

j_call: TRBJ1-2
v_call: TRBV6-5
clone_size: NA
d_call: NA
cdr3_nt: TGTGCCAGCAGTTACGCCGACTTTGGGGACTATGGCTACACCTTC
cdr3_aa: CASSYADFGDYGYTF

j_call: TRBJ1-2
v_call: TRBV13
clone_size: NA
d_call: NA
cdr3_nt: TGTGCCAGCAGCCCTCCTAACTATGGCTACACCTTC
cdr3_aa: CASSPPNYGYTF

j_call: TRBJ2-5
v_call: TRBV29-1
clone_size: NA
d_call: NA
cdr3_nt: TGCAGCACCCGGGACTCACGACCGGAGACCCAGTACTTC
cdr3_aa: CSTRDSRPETQYF

j_call: TRBJ2-3
v_call: TRBV13
clone_size: NA
d_call: NA
cdr3_nt: TGTGCCAGCACCGGGGGTAGGGATACGCAGTATTTT
cdr3_aa: CASTGGRDTQYF

j_call: TRBJ1-6
v_call: TRBV7-9
clone_size: NA
d_call: TRBD1
cdr3_nt: TGTGCCAGCAGCTTTAGCCGGACAGGGGGCCTTATACCCCTCCACTTT
cdr3_aa: CASSFSRTGGLIPLHF

j_call: TRBJ1-1
v_call: TRBV7-9
clone_size: NA
d_call: TRBD1
cdr3_nt: TGTGCCAGCAGCAACAGGGGGATCACTGAAGCTTTCTTT
cdr3_aa: CASSNRGITEAFF

j_call: TRBJ2-5
v_call: TRBV29-1
clone_size: NA
d_call: NA
cdr3_nt: TGCAGCGTTGTGGCGGCCCAAGAGACCCAGTACTTC
cdr3_aa: CSVVAAQETQYF

j_call: TRBJ2-1
v_call: TRBV20-1
clone_size: NA
d_call: NA
cdr3_nt: TGCAGTGCTCCGGAATACAATGAGCAGTTCTTC
cdr3_aa: CSAPEYNEQFF

j_call: TRBJ1-2
v_call: TRBV2
clone_size: NA
d_call: NA
cdr3_nt: TGTGCCAGCTCCGACAGTCACTATGGCTACACCTTC
cdr3_aa: CASSDSHYGYTF

j_call: TRBJ2-3
v_call: TRBV15
clone_size: few
d_call: TRBD2
cdr3_nt: TGTGCCACCAGCAGAGGCAGCGGGGGGGCCGGAGATACGCAGTATTTT
cdr3_aa: CATSRGSGGAGDTQYF

j_call: TRBJ2-6
v_call: TRBV9
clone_size: NA
d_call: NA
cdr3_nt: TGTGCCAGCAGCGTAAGCTCTGGGGCCAACGTCCTGACTTTC
cdr3_aa: CASSVSSGANVLTF

j_call: TRBJ1-2
v_call: TRBV14
clone_size: NA
d_call: NA
cdr3_nt: TGTGCCAGCAGCCAAGTCGCGGGCTATGGCTACACCTTC
cdr3_aa: CASSQVAGYGYTF

j_call: TRBJ1-1
v_call: TRBV27
clone_size: NA
d_call: NA
cdr3_nt: TGTGCCAGCAGTTTATCCCCGACCGGGAGCACTGAAGCTTTCTTT
cdr3_aa: CASSLSPTGSTEAFF

j_call: TRBJ2-7
v_call: TRBV19
clone_size: NA
d_call: NA
cdr3_nt: TGTGCCAGTAGTAGCCCCGGGACGGGCCCCCTCTACGAGCAGTACTTC
cdr3_aa: CASSSPGTGPLYEQYF

j_call: TRBJ2-7
v_call: TRBV13
clone_size: NA
d_call: NA
cdr3_nt: TGTGCCAGCAGCTTATATGAAGGTTCCTACGAGCAGTACTTC
cdr3_aa: CASSLYEGSYEQYF

j_call: TRBJ1-2
v_call: TRBV2
clone_size: NA
d_call: NA
cdr3_nt: TGTGCCAGCAGTGGGTTTGGCTACACCTTC
cdr3_aa: CASSGFGYTF

j_call: TRBJ2-5
v_call: TRBV4-1
clone_size: few
d_call: TRBD2
cdr3_nt: TGCGCCAGCAGCCAATGGCTAGCGGGGGGCCAAGAGACCCAGTACTTC
cdr3_aa: CASSQWLAGGQETQYF

j_call: TRBJ2-5
v_call: TRBV2
clone_size: NA
d_call: NA
cdr3_nt: TGTGCCAGCAGTGAAGCGCTAGAGAAACGTAGGGGGGAGACCCAGTACTTC
cdr3_aa: CASSEALEKRRGETQYF

j_call: TRBJ2-1
v_call: TRBV7-8
clone_size: NA
d_call: NA
cdr3_nt: TGTGCCAGCAGCCTTGACGGGAGCTCCTACAATGAGCAGTTCTTC
cdr3_aa: CASSLDGSSYNEQFF

j_call: TRBJ1-2
v_call: TRBV9
clone_size: NA
d_call: NA
cdr3_nt: TGTGCCAGCAGCGCGGGGTACTATGGCTACACCTTC
cdr3_aa: CASSAGYYGYTF

j_call: TRBJ1-5
v_call: TRBV15
clone_size: NA
d_call: TRBD1
cdr3_nt: TGTGCCACCAGCAGAGCGGGGACAGGCAGACGACAGCCCCAGCATTTT
cdr3_aa: CATSRAGTGRRQPQHF

j_call: TRBJ2-7
v_call: TRBV5-1
clone_size: NA
d_call: TRBD1
cdr3_nt: TGCGCCAGCAGCTTGGCCCCGGGACAGGGGGCCTACGAGCAGTACTTC
cdr3_aa: CASSLAPGQGAYEQYF

j_call: TRBJ2-7
v_call: TRBV25-1
clone_size: NA
d_call: NA
cdr3_nt: TGTGCCAGCAGTCTGACAGGGAGGCCCTACGAGCAGTACTTC
cdr3_aa: CASSLTGRPYEQYF

j_call: TRBJ2-4
v_call: TRBV7-9
clone_size: NA
d_call: NA
cdr3_nt: TGTGCCAGCAGCTTGATGGCTAGCCTGGACATTCAGTACTTC
cdr3_aa: CASSLMASLDIQYF

j_call: TRBJ2-7
v_call: TRBV30
clone_size: NA
d_call: TRBD1
cdr3_nt: TGTGCCTGGAGACAGGGGATGCACTACGAGCAGTACTTC
cdr3_aa: CAWRQGMHYEQYF

j_call: TRBJ1-5
v_call: TRBV4-1
clone_size: NA
d_call: NA
cdr3_nt: TGCGCCAGCAGCCAAGATCGAGGCAGGAACAATCAGCCCCAGCATTTT
cdr3_aa: CASSQDRGRNNQPQHF

j_call: TRBJ2-5
v_call: TRBV7-8
clone_size: NA
d_call: NA
cdr3_nt: TGTGCCAGCAGCTTAGCGCTGGCGGGGGCCACCCAAGAGACCCAGTACTTC
cdr3_aa: CASSLALAGATQETQYF

j_call: TRBJ2-7
v_call: TRBV11-2
clone_size: NA
d_call: TRBD1
cdr3_nt: TGTGCCAGCAGCTTAGGGGGACAGTCCTACGAGCAGTACTTC
cdr3_aa: CASSLGGQSYEQYF

j_call: TRBJ2-1
v_call: TRBV30
clone_size: NA
d_call: TRBD1
cdr3_nt: TGTGCCTGGAGTGCATTCGATCAGGGGGCCCCCTACAATGAGCAGTTCTTC
cdr3_aa: CAWSAFDQGAPYNEQFF

j_call: TRBJ2-1
v_call: TRBV29-1
clone_size: NA
d_call: NA
cdr3_nt: TGCAGCGTTGTATTTGGGCGGTCCTACAATGAGCAGTTCTTC
cdr3_aa: CSVVFGRSYNEQFF

j_call: TRBJ2-5
v_call: TRBV11-3
clone_size: many
d_call: NA
cdr3_nt: TGTGCCAGCAGCTGGGAGGGACACGGAGAGACCCAGTACTTC
cdr3_aa: CASSWEGHGETQYF

j_call: TRBJ1-2
v_call: TRBV30
clone_size: NA
d_call: NA
cdr3_nt: TGTGCCTGGAGTGTAGGGGATGGCTATGGCTACACCTTC
cdr3_aa: CAWSVGDGYGYTF

j_call: TRBJ2-1
v_call: TRBV7-9
clone_size: NA
d_call: NA
cdr3_nt: TGTGCCAGCATCACGTTGGGGACCTACAATGAGCAGTTCTTC
cdr3_aa: CASITLGTYNEQFF

j_call: TRBJ2-3
v_call: TRBV11-2
clone_size: NA
d_call: TRBD2
cdr3_nt: TGTGCCAGCAGCTTAGAAGTAGCGGGGTCTGAAGATACGCAGTATTTT
cdr3_aa: CASSLEVAGSEDTQYF

j_call: TRBJ2-5
v_call: TRBV13
clone_size: NA
d_call: NA
cdr3_nt: TGTGCCAGCAGCTTAGATGGTGGGGAGACCCAGTACTTC
cdr3_aa: CASSLDGGETQYF

j_call: TRBJ2-2
v_call: TRBV5-1
clone_size: once
d_call: NA
cdr3_nt: TGCGCCAGCAGCTTGAAGGGCACCGGGGAGCTGTTTTTT
cdr3_aa: CASSLKGTGELFF

j_call: TRBJ1-4
v_call: TRBV6-5
clone_size: few
d_call: TRBD1
cdr3_nt: TGTGCCAGCAGGGGGACAGGGACAACGGAAAAACTGTTTTTT
cdr3_aa: CASRGTGTTEKLFF

j_call: TRBJ1-1
v_call: TRBV4-1
clone_size: few
d_call: TRBD1
cdr3_nt: TGCGCCAGCAGTCAAAAGGGACAGGGTTCTACTGAAGCTTTCTTT
cdr3_aa: CASSQKGQGSTEAFF

j_call: TRBJ1-5
v_call: TRBV30
clone_size: NA
d_call: NA
cdr3_nt: TGTGCCTGGAGTGAAGGGATGAAGTGGGAGCAGCCCCAGCATTTT
cdr3_aa: CAWSEGMKWEQPQHF

j_call: TRBJ2-3
v_call: TRBV27
clone_size: NA
d_call: TRBD2
cdr3_nt: TGTGCCAGCAGTCCCTCTAGCGGGGGGGCCACAGATACGCAGTATTTT
cdr3_aa: CASSPSSGGATDTQYF

j_call: TRBJ1-6
v_call: TRBV19
clone_size: NA
d_call: NA
cdr3_nt: TGTGCCAGTAGTATAGGACTACAGGGTTCACCCCTCCACTTT
cdr3_aa: CASSIGLQGSPLHF

j_call: TRBJ2-7
v_call: TRBV6-4
clone_size: few
d_call: NA
cdr3_nt: TGTGCCAGCAGTTACTCCTCCGGGGACCCCTACGAGCAGTACTTC
cdr3_aa: CASSYSSGDPYEQYF

j_call: TRBJ1-1
v_call: TRBV25-1
clone_size: NA
d_call: NA
cdr3_nt: TGTGCCAGCAGTGAAAGGGGAATCCCCCCTGAAGCTTTCTTT
cdr3_aa: CASSERGIPPEAFF

j_call: TRBJ1-5
v_call: TRBV12-5
clone_size: NA
d_call: NA
cdr3_nt: TGTGCTAGTGGCCTCACTCGTGCGCCCCAGCATTTT
cdr3_aa: CASGLTRAPQHF

j_call: TRBJ2-3
v_call: TRBV13
clone_size: NA
d_call: NA
cdr3_nt: TGTGCCAGCAGCCACGGCGGAGATACGCAGTATTTT
cdr3_aa: CASSHGGDTQYF

j_call: TRBJ1-1
v_call: TRBV10-3
clone_size: once
d_call: NA
cdr3_nt: TGTGCCATCAGTGAGACTCAGGGAGGGGGTACTGAAGCTCTCTTT
cdr3_aa: CAISETQGGGTEALF

j_call: TRBJ1-1
v_call: TRBV7-3
clone_size: NA
d_call: NA
cdr3_nt: TGTGCCAGCAGCTCATCAGGAGGCACTGAAGCTTTCTTT
cdr3_aa: CASSSSGGTEAFF

j_call: TRBJ2-6
v_call: TRBV5-1
clone_size: NA
d_call: NA
cdr3_nt: TGCGCCAGCAGCTCAAGGTCTGGGGCCAACGTCCTGACTTTC
cdr3_aa: CASSSRSGANVLTF

j_call: TRBJ1-5
v_call: TRBV5-6
clone_size: once
d_call: NA
cdr3_nt: TGTGCCAGCAGCTTGGAGGGGCAGAGCAATCAGCCCCAGCATTTT
cdr3_aa: CASSLEGQSNQPQHF